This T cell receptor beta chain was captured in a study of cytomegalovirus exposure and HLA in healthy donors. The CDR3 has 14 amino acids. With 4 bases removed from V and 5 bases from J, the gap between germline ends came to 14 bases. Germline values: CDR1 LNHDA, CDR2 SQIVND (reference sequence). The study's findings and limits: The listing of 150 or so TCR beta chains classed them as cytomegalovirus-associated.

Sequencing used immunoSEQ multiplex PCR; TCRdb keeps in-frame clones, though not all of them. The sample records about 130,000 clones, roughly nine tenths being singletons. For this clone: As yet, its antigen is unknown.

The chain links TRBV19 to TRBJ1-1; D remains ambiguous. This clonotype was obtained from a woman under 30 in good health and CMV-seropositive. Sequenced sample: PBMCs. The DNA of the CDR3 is TGTGCCAGTAGTAGAGCGGGTCGGGGAACTGAAGCTTTCTTT. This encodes CASSRAGRGTEAFF.